What follows are 21 T cell receptor beta chains derived from one specimen sequenced in a study of blood T cell repertoires in COVID-19 (dated by TCRdb to the early 2020s). Receptor amplification or capture employed the immunoSEQ multiplex PCR assay. TCRdb took over this immuneACCESS table, retaining in-frame rearrangements with V and J assigned. Such tables are incomplete; in checked studies, under half of the missing clones stem from an unresolved V gene, and the remainder is unexplained. Here the sample has about 350,000 clones; over 85% occur a single time. The ten biggest clones cover around 3.9% of the sample. The sequenced material came from peripheral blood. These receptors were taken from a woman between 55 and 75 years old with COVID-19, enrolled during active disease.

The chain couples TRBV7-3 to TRBJ1-1; no definite D call. This CDR3 has 15 amino acids. The V gene's germline CDR1 is SGHTA and CDR2 FQGTGA. V lost 0 bases and J 3 bases, leaving 11 bases between the germline ends. Here the CDR3 reads CASSLTLQSDTEAFF. The CDR3 DNA is TGTGCCAGCAGCTTAACGCTACAGTCGGACACTGAAGCTTTCTTT.

V and J are TRBV7-9 and TRBJ1-4; the D gene is possibly TRBD1 (5 bases). This CDR3 comprises 15 residues. Germline V gene lookup returns CDR1 SEHNR and CDR2 FQNEAQ (reference sequence). Trimming took off 1 base at V and 8 bases at J, with 14 bases between the two ends. The CDR3 here is CASSLEGGAGEKLFF. CDR3 DNA sequence: TGTGCCAGCAGCTTAGAGGGAGGGGCCGGGGAAAAACTGTTTTTT. Filled out from reference TRBV7-9 and TRBJ1-4, the complete variable domain reads DTGVSQNPRHKITKRGQNVTFRCDPISEHNRLYWYRQTLGQGPEFLTYFQNEAQLEKSRLLSDRFSAERPKGSFSTLEIQRTEQGDSAMYLCASSLEGGAGEKLFFGSGTQLSVL.

V and J are TRBV6-5 and TRBJ2-7, with a tentative D call TRBD1 (6 bases). The germline V and J ends were trimmed by 9 bases and 2 bases, with 14 bases remaining between them. There are 13 residues in the CDR3. Germline CDR1 and CDR2: MNHEY and SVGAGI. This CDR3 is CASIRTGTYEQYF. CDR3 sequence (DNA): TGTGCCAGTATAAGAACAGGGACCTACGAGCAGTACTTC.

The gene calls are TRBV28 and TRBJ2-1, with D tentatively TRBD2 (5 bases). Trimming removed 3 bases from V and 6 bases from J, with 9 bases in between. Germline V gene lookup returns CDR1 MDHEN and CDR2 SYDVKM. CDR3 length: 13 residues. The CDR3 here is CASSFGESNEQFF. The CDR3 coding sequence is TGTGCCAGCAGTTTCGGGGAAAGCAATGAGCAGTTCTTC.

The chain employs TRBV9 and TRBJ2-1, with 14 nucleotides matching TRBD2. With 4 bases clipped from V and 0 bases from J, the junction kept 9 bases outside the gene matches. There are 19 residues in the CDR3. The V gene's germline CDR1 is SGDLS and CDR2 YYNGEE. The DNA for the CDR3 is TGTGCCAGCAGCCCAGGACTAGCGGGGGGCCCTGTCTCCTACAATGAGCAGTTCTTC. Encoded protein: CASSPGLAGGPVSYNEQFF.

The CDR3: CATRGAINYGYTF. The CDR3 coding sequence is TGTGCCACAAGGGGCGCGATTAACTATGGCTACACCTTC. The rearrangement uses TRBV24-1 and TRBJ1-2, with D perhaps TRBD1 (5 bases). V lost 10 bases and J 1 base, leaving 12 bases between the germline ends. CDR1 and CDR2 from the germline V gene are KGHDR and SFDVKD. CDR3 size: 13 residues.

This chain uses TRBV23-1 with TRBJ2-7; possible D gene TRBD1, 5 bases. TRBV23-1 carries the ORF label, with uncertain function. V was trimmed by 5 bases and J by 6 bases, leaving 20 bases between them. The CDR3 loop spans 15 amino acids. CDR3 loop: CASSTGQRVCFEQYF. The CDR3 region has the DNA TGCGCCAGCAGTACCGGACAAAGGGTATGTTTCGAGCAGTACTTC.

This chain joins TRBV5-1 and TRBJ2-3; TRBD1 is a possible D gene (5 bases). V shed 4 bases and J shed 3 bases, with 9 bases lying between them. The V gene's germline CDR1 is SGHRS and CDR2 YFSETQ. The CDR3 totals 13 residues. CDR3 DNA: TGCGCCAGCAGCGTAGCAGGGACAGATACGCAGTATTTT. This sequence encodes CASSVAGTDTQYF. The complete variable domain, with remaining parts taken from reference TRBV5-1 and TRBJ2-3, reads KAGVTQTPRYLIKTRGQQVTLSCSPISGHRSVSWYQQTPGQGLQFLFEYFSETQRNKGNFPGRFSGRQFSNSRSEMNVSTLELGDSALYLCASSVAGTDTQYFGPGTRLTVL.

The rearrangement joins TRBV7-7 to TRBJ1-1; maybe TRBD1 (6 bases). Per the germline V gene, CDR1 is SSHAT and CDR2 is FNYEAQ (reference sequence). The CDR3 totals 13 residues. The CDR3 coding sequence is TGTGCTAGCGCACAGGGCCCTTTAGATCGGGCTTTCTTT. This encodes CASAQGPLDRAFF.

This clone was seen a handful of times. The gene calls are TRBV13 and TRBJ1-1, with 11 bases aligning to TRBD1. With 5 bases clipped from V and 1 base from J, the junction kept 6 bases outside the gene matches. CDR3 length equals 16 residues. Per the germline V gene, CDR1 is PRHDT and CDR2 is FYEKMQ (reference sequence). For the CDR3, the DNA is TGTGCCAGCAGCCCCCGGGACAGGGGGAGGAACACTGAAGCTTTCTTT. This encodes CASSPRDRGRNTEAFF.

This sequence joins TRBV3-1 (or the pseudogene TRBV3-2) and TRBJ1-2, with unresolved D. With 5 bases removed from V and 4 bases from J, the gap between germline ends came to 11 bases. In germline, CDR1 is LGHDT, CDR2 YNNKEL (reference sequence). The CDR3 spans 13 residues. DNA of the CDR3: TGTGCCAGCAGCAAGGTGGAGGGCTATGGCTACACCTTC. Its translation: CASSKVEGYGYTF.

The chain combines TRBV5-6 with TRBJ2-7, with a weak D call TRBD2 (7 bases). Germline V lookup: CDR1 SGHDT, CDR2 YYEEEE. The CDR3 sequence is 15 residues long. V lost 0 bases and J lost 7, with 17 bases in between. CDR3 amino acids: CASSLGGGGLGEQYF. The CDR3 coding sequence is TGTGCCAGCAGCTTGGGAGGCGGGGGCTTGGGTGAGCAGTACTTC.

This chain connects TRBV4-2 to TRBJ1-2; 8 nucleotides line up with TRBD1. Losses at the gene ends were 0 bases for V and 3 bases for J; bases not matched to a gene: 12. The CDR3 consists of 18 residues. The germline gives CDR1 LGHNA, CDR2 YNFKEQ. CDR3 protein: CASSQDISAGGADYGYTF. The CDR3 DNA sequence: TGTGCCAGCAGCCAAGATATATCGGCAGGGGGCGCCGACTATGGCTACACCTTC.

This clone has just one count. The chain carries TRBV5-8 and TRBJ2-3; D uncertain. Deletions cut 3 bases from V and 1 base from J, with 9 bases between. The CDR3 extends over 14 amino acids. Germline V gene lookup returns CDR1 SGHTS and CDR2 YDEGEE. DNA of the CDR3: TGTGCCAGCAGCTCCGTCGTCCGCACAGATACGCAGTATTTT. It specifies CASSSVVRTDTQYF.

J is TRBJ1-5 and V is TRBV12-5, with D perhaps TRBD1 (5 bases). The germline CDR1 and CDR2 sequences are LGHNT and FRNRAP. The CDR3 is 12 amino acids. Between the trimmed V and J ends, which lost 4 bases and 7 bases, there was a span of 8 bases. DNA of the CDR3: TGTGCTAGTGGTTCAGGGCTCCAGCCCCAGCATTTT. This codes for CASGSGLQPQHF.

This rearrangement joins TRBV7-2 to TRBJ2-5, with D possibly matching TRBD2 (7 bases). V gave up 2 bases and J gave up 5 bases, with 12 bases separating them. The CDR3 extends over 14 amino acids. The germline V gene has CDR1 SGHTA and CDR2 FQGNSA. In nucleotides, the CDR3 is TGTGCCAGCAGCTTACGGGGGGCTCGGGAGACCCAGTACTTC. It translates to CASSLRGARETQYF. Full variable domain (missing parts from reference TRBV7-2 and TRBJ2-5): GAGVSQSPSNKVTEKGKDVELRCDPISGHTALYWYRQSLGQGLEFLIYFQGNSAPDKSGLPSDRFSAERTGGSVSTLTIQRTQQEDSAVYLCASSLRGARETQYFGPGTRLLVL.

This chain connects TRBV6-5 to TRBJ1-2; weak D call: TRBD1 (6 bases). Germline loops: CDR1 MNHEY, CDR2 SVGAGI. The CDR3 consists of 13 residues. Trimming removed 7 bases at V and 2 bases at J, with 11 bases between. The CDR3 DNA reads as TGTGCCAGCAAGTTGACAGGAAACTATGGCTACACCTTC. Protein sequence: CASKLTGNYGYTF.

This clone is a singleton in its sample. The gene calls are TRBV18 and TRBJ2-1, with TRBD1 identical over 7 bases. Losses at the gene ends were 1 base for V and 0 bases for J; bases not matched to a gene: 6. Germline-derived CDR1 and CDR2 are KGHSH and LQKENI. CDR3 size: 17 residues. DNA of the CDR3: TGTGCCAGCTCACCACGGACAGGAAAAAGCTCCTACAATGAGCAGTTCTTC. Its protein product is CASSPRTGKSSYNEQFF.

J is TRBJ2-1 and V is TRBV15, with D uncertain. V was cut by 0 bases and J by 9 bases, with 6 bases left in between. The length of the CDR3 is 12 residues. Per germline, CDR1 LNHNV and CDR2 YYDKDF (reference sequence). The CDR3 DNA sequence: TGTGCCACCAGCAGAGAGAGCGCTGAGCAGTTCTTC. Its protein is CATSRESAEQFF.

This chain connects TRBV27 to TRBJ1-4, with TRBD1 identical over 10 bases. V trimming: 3 bases; J trimming: 11 bases; junction bases outside the gene matches: 12. CDR1 MNHEY and CDR2 SMNVEV come from the germline V gene (reference sequence). The CDR3 consists of 16 residues. The CDR3 DNA sequence: TGTGCCAGCAGTTTCTTACCGGGACAGGGGCGATCGAAACTGTTTTTT. It codes for CASSFLPGQGRSKLFF.

The rearrangement joins TRBV7-2 to TRBJ2-7; no reliable D call. This CDR3 has 14 residues. The germline V gene encodes CDR1 SGHTA and CDR2 FQGNSA. Deletions cut 2 bases from V and 2 bases from J, with 10 bases between. DNA of the CDR3: TGTGCCAGCAGCTTACTAGGCGGCACCTACGAGCAGTACTTC. Its protein is CASSLLGGTYEQYF. The whole variable domain, remainder taken from reference TRBV7-2 and TRBJ2-7, is GAGVSQSPSNKVTEKGKDVELRCDPISGHTALYWYRQSLGQGLEFLIYFQGNSAPDKSGLPSDRFSAERTGGSVSTLTIQRTQQEDSAVYLCASSLLGGTYEQYFGPGTRLTVT.